This paragraph reports one T cell receptor (beta chain). The sample belongs to a study of memory CD4+ T cells and cytomegalovirus serostatus. The sort gate was single viable CD3+CD4+CD8-CD45RO+ cells for memory CD4+ T cells. Sequencing was performed with immunoSEQ multiplex PCR; in TCRdb, only in-frame clones are kept and a portion is missing. The sample contains about 64,000 clones, roughly 80% of which appear only once. Germline lookup yields CDR1 WNHNN and CDR2 SYGVQD (reference sequence). V dropped 6 bases and J dropped 0; count of bases not matched to a gene: 8. The CDR3 runs to 18 residues. The sequencing input was memory CD4+ T cells from blood. This chain connects TRBV10-1 to TRBJ2-2; the match to TRBD2 covers 12 bases. The sequence was collected from an adult in good health and CMV-seronegative. In nucleotides, the CDR3 is TGCGCCAGCAGCGAGACTAGCGGGGGAGCCGCGAACACCGGGGAGCTGTTTTTT. It specifies CASSETSGGAANTGELFF.